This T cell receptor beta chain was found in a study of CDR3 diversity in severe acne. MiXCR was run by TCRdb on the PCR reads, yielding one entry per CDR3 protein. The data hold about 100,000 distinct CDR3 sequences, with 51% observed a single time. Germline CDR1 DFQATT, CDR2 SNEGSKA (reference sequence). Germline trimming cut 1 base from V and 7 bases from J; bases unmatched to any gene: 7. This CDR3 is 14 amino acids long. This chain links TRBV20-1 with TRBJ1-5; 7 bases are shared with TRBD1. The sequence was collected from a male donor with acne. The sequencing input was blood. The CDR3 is CSARALTGDQPQHF. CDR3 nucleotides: TGCAGTGCTAGAGCCCTAACAGGGGACCAGCCCCAGCATTTT.